This T cell receptor beta chain is from a study of blood T cell repertoires in COVID-19. The wider study: Samples of COVID-19 (acute and convalescent) were obtained from the United States, Italy and Spain. T cells, B-cell-depleted T cells, or PBMCs provided the cDNA or gDNA that served as material.

As processed by the authors: It was from reference gene primer amplification that nucleated cell counts were estimated. Sequencing was performed with immunoSEQ multiplex PCR; in TCRdb, only in-frame clones are kept and a portion is missing. For V, J and clone size, that table is used; D and trimming come from the DNA. The table includes roughly 150,000 clones, about 89% detected once. The CDR3 is 16 amino acids. Germline CDR1 reads SGHTA; CDR2 reads FQGNSA. V lost 7 bases to trimming and J lost 6 bases, with 19 bases between them. V gene TRBV7-2 combines with J gene TRBJ1-6; no definite D call. The sequenced sample was peripheral blood. The receptor comes from a man aged 60 to 69 with acute or convalescent COVID-19. CDR3 DNA sequence: TGTGCCAGCATCCTAACGAGGCGCCTGGGTAATTCACCCCTCCACTTT. Its protein product is CASILTRRLGNSPLHF.